The sequence of this T cell receptor (beta chain) was determined in a study of blood T cell repertoires in COVID-19. Overall study: Nucleic acid was either cDNA or gDNA, and it came from T cells, B-cell-depleted T cells, or PBMCs.

Recruitment covered about 25 US areas and drew participants whose ages spanned about 18 to 90 years. Donors in Cohort 3 counted as recovered after two negative PCRs, clearance, or symptom resolution. In the original analysis: Estimation of nucleated cell counts was performed using reference gene primer amplification. Clones were sequenced by immunoSEQ multiplex PCR, and TCRdb holds only the in-frame ones, with some missing. D and trimming were read from the DNA, whereas the V and J calls and clone size are those reported in that table. The table shows 250,000 to 300,000 clones, with over 75% occurring only once. Germline values: CDR1 LNHDA, CDR2 SQIVND (reference sequence). The CDR3 is 15 amino acids. Germline trimming cut 3 bases from V and 1 base from J; bases unmatched to any gene: 5.

The rearrangement joins TRBV19 to TRBJ2-5, with TRBD2 matching 7 bases. Sequenced sample: PBMCs or T cells enriched from blood (not recorded which). This TCR was recovered from a woman younger than 45 who had recovered from COVID-19. The CDR3 region has the DNA TGTGCCAGTAGTATCGGGGGACTACTCCAAGAGACCCAGTACTTC. Protein product: CASSIGGLLQETQYF.